Listed below are T cell receptor beta chains from one sample, sequenced in a study of T cells of healthy individuals. MiXCR was run by TCRdb on the 5' RACE reads, yielding one entry per CDR3 protein. This sample carries tens of thousands of distinct CDR3 sequences, about 15% of them seen once, and the ten largest clones take more than 15%. The receptors come from a human donor in good health. Both conserved end residues are part of each CDR3. The D gene is left open where the match is weak. Some rows mark clone size as missing; the rest say once, few, many or name a class of expanded clone.

v_call,clone_size,j_call,d_call,cdr3_aa,cdr3_nt
TRBV27,many,TRBJ2-7,.,CASSSPLGGGYEQYF,TGTGCCAGCAGTTCCCCCTTGGGGGGCGGGTACGAGCAGTACTTC
TRBV6-5,many,TRBJ1-4,.,CASRRGNRRGATNEKLFF,TGTGCCAGTCGACGGGGCAACAGGAGGGGGGCAACTAATGAAAAACTGTTTTTT
TRBV29-1,few,TRBJ2-7,.,CSVGRQGGSYEQYF,TGCAGCGTTGGAAGGCAGGGGGGGTCCTACGAGCAGTACTTC
TRBV9,many,TRBJ2-5,TRBD2,CASSRSGGGSYQYF,TGTGCCAGCAGCCGGAGCGGGGGGGGCTCTTATCAGTACTTC
TRBV14,many,TRBJ2-2,.,CASSRDWSTGELFF,TGTGCCAGCAGCCGTGACTGGAGCACCGGGGAGCTGTTTTTT
TRBV10-3,many,TRBJ1-5,TRBD1,CAISDGTGTNQPQHF,TGTGCCATCAGTGATGGGACAGGGACTAATCAGCCCCAGCATTTT
TRBV19,many,TRBJ2-1,.,CASSIGGEDEQFF,TGTGCCAGTAGTATAGGGGGGGAAGACGAGCAGTTCTTC
TRBV4-3,many,TRBJ1-1,TRBD1,CASSRTTGGSAFF,TGCGCCAGCAGCCGGACGACAGGGGGCTCGGCTTTCTTT
TRBV7-2,few,TRBJ2-5,.,CASSLAQGVKTQYF,TGTGCCAGCAGCTTAGCACAGGGTGTAAAGACCCAGTACTTC
TRBV5-1,few,TRBJ1-1,.,CASSRDPGPRNTEAFF,TGCGCCAGCAGCAGAGATCCGGGACCTCGGAACACTGAAGCTTTCTTT
TRBV29-1,few,TRBJ1-2,TRBD1,CSVQQGADYGYTF,TGCAGCGTACAACAGGGGGCTGACTATGGCTACACCTTC
TRBV12-5,.,TRBJ1-5,.,CASGLVEGSSNQPQHF,TGTGCTAGTGGTTTGGTGGAAGGGTCGAGCAATCAGCCCCAGCATTTT
TRBV4-1,many,TRBJ2-6,.,CASSQDPGVRSGANVLTF,TGCGCCAGCAGCCAAGATCCGGGGGTAAGGTCTGGGGCCAACGTCCTGACTTTC
TRBV10-3,.,TRBJ1-1,.,CAIRYDRPNTEAFF,TGTGCCATCAGATATGACAGGCCGAACACTGAAGCTTTCTTT
TRBV7-9,.,TRBJ2-7,TRBD1,CASSSRTGGSYEQYF,TGTGCCAGCAGCTCGAGGACAGGGGGATCCTACGAGCAGTACTTC
TRBV7-9,few,TRBJ2-3,TRBD1,CASSSGQGAHDTQYF,TGTGCCAGCAGCTCCGGACAGGGGGCGCACGATACGCAGTATTTT